This T cell receptor beta chain was identified in a study of prognosis after radiotherapy for stage I lung cancer. For each of two time points, a six-milliliter draw of peripheral blood was taken. Study conclusions and caveats: Diminished Shannon entropy following stereotactic body radiation therapy characterized patients who developed distant metastases. Differing TRBV and TRBJ gene usage was reportedly seen between patients with and without metastases.

This clonotype was counted at least ten times. Its antigen is unidentified. The authors amplified TCR beta CDR3 from genomic DNA using two-round multiplex PCR. For every TRBV and TRBJ gene, a specific primer was used in first-round PCR. MiXCR was run by TCRdb on the multiplex PCR reads, yielding one entry per CDR3 protein. Counted here are about 16,000 distinct CDR3 sequences, under 55% occurring once; the ten biggest clones make up about two fifths. The sequence was obtained from a donor aged 50 or older with non-small cell lung cancer. Sequencing used PBMCs, obtained before or after stereotactic body radiation therapy (not recorded which).

CDR3 coding DNA: TGTGCCACCAGTACGCCCGGGGGTGGGCAGTACTTC. Its protein product is CATSTPGGGQYF. The chain is built from TRBV15 and TRBJ2-7; the D gene is possibly TRBD2 (6 bases). Trimming took off 6 bases at V and 9 bases at J, with 15 bases between the two ends. The CDR3 totals 12 residues. In germline, CDR1 is LNHNV, CDR2 YYDKDF (reference sequence).